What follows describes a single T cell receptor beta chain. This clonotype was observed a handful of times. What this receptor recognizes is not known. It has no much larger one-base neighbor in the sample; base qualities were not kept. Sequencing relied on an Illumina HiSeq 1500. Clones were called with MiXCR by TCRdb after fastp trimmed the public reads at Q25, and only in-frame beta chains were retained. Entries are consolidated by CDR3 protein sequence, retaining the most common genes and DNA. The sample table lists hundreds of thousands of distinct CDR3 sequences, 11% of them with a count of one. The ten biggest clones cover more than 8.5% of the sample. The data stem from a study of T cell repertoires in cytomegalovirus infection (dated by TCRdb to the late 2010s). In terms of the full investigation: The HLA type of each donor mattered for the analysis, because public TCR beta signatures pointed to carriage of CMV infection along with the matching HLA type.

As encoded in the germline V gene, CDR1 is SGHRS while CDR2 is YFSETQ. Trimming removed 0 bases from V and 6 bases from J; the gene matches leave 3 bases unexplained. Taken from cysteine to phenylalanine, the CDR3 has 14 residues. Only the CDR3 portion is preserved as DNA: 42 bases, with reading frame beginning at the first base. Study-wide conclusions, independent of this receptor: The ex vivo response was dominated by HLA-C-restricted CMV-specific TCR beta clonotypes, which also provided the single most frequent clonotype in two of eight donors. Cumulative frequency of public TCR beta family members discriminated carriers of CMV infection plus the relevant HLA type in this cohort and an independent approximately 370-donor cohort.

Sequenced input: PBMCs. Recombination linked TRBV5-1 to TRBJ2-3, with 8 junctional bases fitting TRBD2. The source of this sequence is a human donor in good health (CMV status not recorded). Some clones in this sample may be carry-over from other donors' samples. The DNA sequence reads TGCGCCAGCAGCTTGGAGGGACTAGAGGATACGCAGTATTTT. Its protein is CASSLEGLEDTQYF.